Sequencing of this TCR beta chain was carried out in a study of T cells in Graves' hyperthyroidism and ophthalmopathy. RNA transcripts yielded amplified TCR beta CDR3 regions. RT-PCR in the first round (using the HTBI primer set) targeted the TCR CDR3. TCRdb redid the calling of the multiplex PCR reads with MiXCR, one entry per CDR3 protein. This sample has about 480,000 distinct CDR3 sequences, with 14% found just once. This CDR3 has 15 residues. Germline CDR1 ENHRY, CDR2 SYGVKD. Trimming stripped 0 bases from V and 7 bases from J, with 13 bases between. This clonotype was counted at least ten times. The receptor was derived from a woman younger than 35 with Graves' hyperthyroidism. This chain links TRBV10-3 with TRBJ2-1; D might be TRBD2 (5 bases). The sequenced sample was blood. The CDR3 DNA sequence: TGTGCCATCAGTGAGTCCGGCGGGCCCCTGAATGAGCAGTTCTTC. Protein: CAISESGGPLNEQFF.